Listed below are T cell receptor beta chains from one sample, sequenced in a study of regulatory T cells in long-lasting Graves disease. TCRdb reprocessed the multiplex PCR reads via MiXCR and lists one record per CDR3 protein. Of 400,000 to 550,000 distinct CDR3 sequences listed, approximately 16% are singletons. This sample also belongs to another study, concerning T cells in Graves' hyperthyroidism and ophthalmopathy.

The sequenced sample was peripheral blood mononuclear cells (PBMCs), obtained at new diagnosis, from a patient treated with antithyroid drugs. The receptors originated from a woman between 18 and 29 years old with Graves disease. Each CDR3 is given with its conserved first and last residue. A D gene is named only where the DNA matches it firmly. The size of a clone is reported for some rows only, either as once, few or many, or as a class for expanded clones.

CDR3 protein	CDR3 DNA	J gene	V gene	D gene	clone size
CSAEGQGADNEQFF	TGCAGTGCCGAGGGACAGGGGGCGGACAATGAGCAGTTCTTC	TRBJ2-1	TRBV20-1	TRBD1	many
CACSSPGPSDYEQFF	TGTGCCTGCAGTTCACCCGGACCCAGTGACTATGAGCAGTTCTTC	TRBJ2-1	TRBV28	NA	NA
CASSLSAPLFATNEKLFF	TGTGCCAGCAGTTTATCGGCCCCTCTTTTCGCAACTAATGAAAAACTGTTTTTT	TRBJ1-4	TRBV27	NA	NA
CASSIWAGEVNEQFF	TGTGCCAGTAGTATTTGGGCGGGAGAGGTCAATGAGCAGTTCTTC	TRBJ2-1	TRBV19	TRBD2	NA
CASSFPGVSGANVLTF	TGTGCCAGCAGTTTCCCAGGGGTCTCTGGGGCCAACGTCCTGACTTTC	TRBJ2-6	TRBV28	NA	few
CSARTGSRYEQYF	TGCAGTGCTAGGACAGGATCTCGCTACGAGCAGTACTTC	TRBJ2-7	TRBV20-1	NA	NA
CASSQDSLASQQFF	TGCGCCAGCAGCCAAGATTCTTTAGCGTCTCAGCAGTTCTTC	TRBJ2-1	TRBV4-3	NA	many
CASSPRLGGGNEQFF	TGTGCCAGCAGCCCCAGATTGGGGGGTGGCAATGAGCAGTTCTTC	TRBJ2-1	TRBV3-1	NA	many
CASSPGQVATNEKLFF	TGTGCCAGCAGCCCCGGACAGGTTGCAACTAATGAAAAACTGTTTTTT	TRBJ1-4	TRBV4-2	TRBD1	few
CASSLRTGQDQPQHF	TGTGCCAGCAGCCTACGGACAGGGCAGGATCAGCCCCAGCATTTT	TRBJ1-5	TRBV5-6	TRBD1	many
CASSPGGVAKNIQYF	TGTGCCAGCAGCCCGGGAGGGGTAGCCAAAAACATTCAGTACTTC	TRBJ2-4	TRBV28	TRBD2	NA
CASSLRGNLNNSPLHF	TGTGCCAGCAGTTTACGGGGGAATCTGAACAATTCACCCCTCCACTTT	TRBJ1-6	TRBV27	NA	NA
CSAVGLAGGYNEQFF	TGCAGTGCTGTGGGGCTAGCGGGAGGGTACAATGAGCAGTTCTTC	TRBJ2-1	TRBV20-1	TRBD2	many
CASSYGTRNQPQHF	TGTGCCAGCAGCTATGGAACCCGCAATCAGCCCCAGCATTTT	TRBJ1-5	TRBV11-2	NA	many
CSAGGGTVTDTQYF	TGCAGTGCTGGAGGCGGGACCGTCACAGATACGCAGTATTTT	TRBJ2-3	TRBV20-1	NA	few
CASSRQGRGQPQHF	TGTGCCAGCAGTAGACAGGGGCGGGGGCAGCCCCAGCATTTT	TRBJ1-5	TRBV2	TRBD1	many
CSVRGRWNTEAFF	TGCAGTGTCCGAGGAAGGTGGAACACTGAAGCTTTCTTT	TRBJ1-1	TRBV20-1	NA	NA
CSATTSGRLSEQFF	TGCAGTGCAACTACTAGTGGTAGGCTAAGTGAGCAGTTCTTC	TRBJ2-1	TRBV20-1	NA	many
CASSHQLGRGETQYF	TGCGCCAGCAGCCATCAGCTCGGGAGGGGAGAGACCCAGTACTTC	TRBJ2-5	TRBV4-3	TRBD2	many
CASSGSYKGSGNTIYF	TGTGCCAGCAGTGGTAGTTACAAGGGATCTGGAAACACCATATATTTT	TRBJ1-3	TRBV2	NA	many
CASSHSTGLNQPQHF	TGTGCCAGCAGCCATTCCACAGGGCTCAATCAGCCCCAGCATTTT	TRBJ1-5	TRBV25-1	NA	few
CASSHPQETQYF	TGTGCCAGCAGTCACCCACAAGAGACCCAGTACTTC	TRBJ2-5	TRBV27	NA	many
CASSFEWDLTYEQYF	TGTGCCAGCAGCTTTGAGTGGGACCTTACCTACGAGCAGTACTTC	TRBJ2-7	TRBV7-2	NA	NA
CASSYDSNQPQHF	TGTGCCAGCAGCTACGACAGTAATCAGCCCCAGCATTTT	TRBJ1-5	TRBV6-5	NA	many
CASSFRGHFNEQFF	TGTGCCAGCAGCTTCCGGGGGCACTTCAATGAGCAGTTCTTC	TRBJ2-1	TRBV11-2	NA	many
CASSQGTGTRLYNEQFF	TGTGCCAGCAGCCAAGGGACTGGGACTCGCCTCTACAATGAGCAGTTCTTC	TRBJ2-1	TRBV3-1	NA	NA
CASSFDETQYF	TGCGCCAGCAGCTTTGATGAGACCCAGTACTTC	TRBJ2-5	TRBV5-1	NA	NA
CSASIGGARGNEQFF	TGCAGTGCTAGTATAGGAGGAGCGCGGGGCAATGAGCAGTTCTTC	TRBJ2-1	TRBV20-1	NA	many
CASSEQGAPMNTEAFF	TGTGCCAGCAGCGAACAGGGGGCCCCAATGAACACTGAAGCTTTCTTT	TRBJ1-1	TRBV5-6	TRBD1	NA
CASSEYGGLGAIQYF	TGTGCCAGCAGTGAATACGGTGGGCTCGGGGCCATTCAGTACTTC	TRBJ2-4	TRBV25-1	NA	few
CSVTGTGGYEQYF	TGCAGCGTTACGGGGACTGGAGGCTACGAGCAGTACTTC	TRBJ2-7	TRBV29-1	NA	many
CASSTLAGGLSSYNEQFF	TGTGCCAGTAGTACTCTAGCGGGAGGCCTCAGCTCCTACAATGAGCAGTTCTTC	TRBJ2-1	TRBV19	TRBD2	few
CASRSRIRTNTQYF	TGTGCCAGTAGAAGCCGGATTCGCACGAATACGCAGTATTTT	TRBJ2-3	TRBV19	NA	NA
CAWSEGQGYEQYF	TGTGCCTGGAGTGAGGGACAGGGGTACGAGCAGTACTTC	TRBJ2-7	TRBV30	TRBD1	many
CSVQAGQETQYF	TGCAGCGTCCAAGCGGGTCAAGAGACCCAGTACTTC	TRBJ2-5	TRBV29-1	NA	NA
CSPRGGNGEQFF	TGCAGCCCTCGTGGGGGGAACGGTGAGCAGTTCTTC	TRBJ2-1	TRBV29-1	NA	many
CASSPDRVADTQYF	TGTGCCAGCAGCCCCGACAGGGTGGCAGATACGCAGTATTTT	TRBJ2-3	TRBV3-1	TRBD1	few
CASSLERLAVDIQYF	TGTGCCAGCAGCTTAGAGAGGCTAGCGGTAGACATTCAGTACTTC	TRBJ2-4	TRBV7-9	TRBD2	NA